A single sample gave rise to the 2 T cell receptor beta chains below, sequenced in a study of blood T cells in healthy people across ages. A second PCR of roughly 7 to 11 cycles used a sample-barcoded 5' primer and a J-beta primer mix. Each CDR3 protein is one row after TCRdb ran MiXCR on the 5' RACE reads. The data contain 1.5 million to 2 million distinct CDR3 sequences, less than 50% of them singletons. The sequenced sample was blood. The receptors stem from a woman aged 40 to 50 in good health.

The V and J genes are TRBV12-3 or TRBV12-4 and TRBJ2-5; D might be TRBD2 (6 bases). The germline V and J ends were trimmed by 7 bases and 12 bases, with 24 bases remaining between them. The CDR3 is 14 residues long. CDR3 in DNA: TGTGCCAGCACGCCTGGAGGGAGTCCTAGGACGGAGTACTTC. It encodes CASTPGGSPRTEYF.

Only a few counts were recorded for this clonotype. The chain combines TRBV28 with TRBJ1-2; D unresolved. The CDR3 length is 12 residues. V lost 6 bases and J lost 8, with 13 bases in between. The germline gives CDR1 MDHEN, CDR2 SYDVKM. In nucleotides, the CDR3 is TGTGCCAGCAGCCGGCCCAATTGGGGCTACACCTTC. Residues: CASSRPNWGYTF.